The T cell receptor (beta chain) under discussion was sequenced for a study of blood T cells in healthy people across ages. Combining a sample-barcoded 5' primer with a J-beta primer mix, a second PCR ran for 7 to 11 cycles. TCRdb used MiXCR to reprocess the 5' RACE reads, holding one entry per CDR3 protein. The sample has more than 650,000 distinct CDR3 sequences; roughly 24% are singletons. The CDR3 has 14 residues. Trimming removed 5 bases at V and 5 bases at J, with 15 bases between. Per germline, CDR1 SGHAT and CDR2 FQNNGV. This clonotype appeared a few times. The data were also submitted as part of a second study, on T cells of mothers and their children. That work adds: Reads obtained per mother exceeded 9 million TCR beta CDR3 reads, with several million obtained per child. An overlap that was slightly higher, though non-significant, was seen in related mother-child pairs versus unrelated pairs.

The chain combines TRBV11-2 with TRBJ2-5; D is possibly TRBD1 (6 bases). The sequence derives from a boy aged 5-17 years in good health. Sequencing was carried out using blood. The CDR3 DNA follows: TGTGCCAGCAGCCGGGACACTCTGGGGGAGACCCAGTACTTC. This encodes CASSRDTLGETQYF.